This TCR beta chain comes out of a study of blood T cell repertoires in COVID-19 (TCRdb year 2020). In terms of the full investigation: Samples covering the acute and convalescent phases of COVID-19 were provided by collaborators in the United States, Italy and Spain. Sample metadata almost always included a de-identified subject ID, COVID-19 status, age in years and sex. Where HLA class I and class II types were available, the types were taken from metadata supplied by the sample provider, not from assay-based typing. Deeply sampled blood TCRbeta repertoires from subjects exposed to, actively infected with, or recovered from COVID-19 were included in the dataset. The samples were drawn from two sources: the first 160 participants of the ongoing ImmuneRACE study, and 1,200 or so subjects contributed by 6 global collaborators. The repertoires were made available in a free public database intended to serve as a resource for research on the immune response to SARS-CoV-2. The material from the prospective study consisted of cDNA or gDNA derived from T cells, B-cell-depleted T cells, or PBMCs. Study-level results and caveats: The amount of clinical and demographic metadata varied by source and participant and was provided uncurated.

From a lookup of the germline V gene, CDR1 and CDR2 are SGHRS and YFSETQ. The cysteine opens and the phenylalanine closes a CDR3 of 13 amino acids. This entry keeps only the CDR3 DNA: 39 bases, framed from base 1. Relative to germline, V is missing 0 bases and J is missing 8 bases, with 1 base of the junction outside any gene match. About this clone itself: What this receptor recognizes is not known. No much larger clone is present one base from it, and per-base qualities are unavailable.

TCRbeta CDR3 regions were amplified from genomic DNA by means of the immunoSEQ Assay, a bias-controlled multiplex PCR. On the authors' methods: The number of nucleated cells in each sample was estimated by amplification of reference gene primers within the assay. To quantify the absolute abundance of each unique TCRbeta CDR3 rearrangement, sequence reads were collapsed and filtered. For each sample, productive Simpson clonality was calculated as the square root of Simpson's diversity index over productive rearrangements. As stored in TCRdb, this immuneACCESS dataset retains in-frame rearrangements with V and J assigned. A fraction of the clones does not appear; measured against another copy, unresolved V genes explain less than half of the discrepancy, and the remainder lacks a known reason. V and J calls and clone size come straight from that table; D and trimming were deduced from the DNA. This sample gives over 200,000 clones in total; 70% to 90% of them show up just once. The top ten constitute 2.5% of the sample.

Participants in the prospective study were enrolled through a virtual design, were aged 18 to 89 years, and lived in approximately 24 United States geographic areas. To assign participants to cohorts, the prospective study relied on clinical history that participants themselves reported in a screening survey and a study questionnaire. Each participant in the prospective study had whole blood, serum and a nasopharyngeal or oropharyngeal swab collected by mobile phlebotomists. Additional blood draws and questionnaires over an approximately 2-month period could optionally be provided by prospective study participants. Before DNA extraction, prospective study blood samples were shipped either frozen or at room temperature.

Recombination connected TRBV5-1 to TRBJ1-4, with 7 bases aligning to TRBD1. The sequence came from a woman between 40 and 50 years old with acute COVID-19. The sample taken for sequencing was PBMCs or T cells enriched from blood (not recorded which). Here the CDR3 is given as CASSLGTGEKLFF. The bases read TGCGCCAGCAGCTTGGGGACAGGAGAAAAACTGTTTTTT.